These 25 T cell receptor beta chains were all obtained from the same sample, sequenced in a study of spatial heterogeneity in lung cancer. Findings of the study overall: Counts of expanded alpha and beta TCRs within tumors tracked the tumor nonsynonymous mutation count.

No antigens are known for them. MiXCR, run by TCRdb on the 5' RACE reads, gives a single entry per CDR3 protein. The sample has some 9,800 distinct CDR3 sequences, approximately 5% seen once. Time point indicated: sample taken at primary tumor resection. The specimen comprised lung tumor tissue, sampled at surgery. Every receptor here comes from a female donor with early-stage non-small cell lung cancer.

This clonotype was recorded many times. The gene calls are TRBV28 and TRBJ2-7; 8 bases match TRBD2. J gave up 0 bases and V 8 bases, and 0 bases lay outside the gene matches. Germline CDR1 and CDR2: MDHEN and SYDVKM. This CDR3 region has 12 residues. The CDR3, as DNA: TGTGCCAGCGGGACTAGCTCCTACGAGCAGTACTTC. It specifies CASGTSSYEQYF.

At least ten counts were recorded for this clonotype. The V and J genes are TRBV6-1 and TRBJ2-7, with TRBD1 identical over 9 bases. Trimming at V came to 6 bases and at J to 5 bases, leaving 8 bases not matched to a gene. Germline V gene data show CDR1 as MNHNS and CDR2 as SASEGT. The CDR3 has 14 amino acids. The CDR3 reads CASRHGTGKNEQYF. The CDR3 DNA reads TGTGCCAGCAGGCATGGGACAGGGAAGAACGAGCAGTACTTC.

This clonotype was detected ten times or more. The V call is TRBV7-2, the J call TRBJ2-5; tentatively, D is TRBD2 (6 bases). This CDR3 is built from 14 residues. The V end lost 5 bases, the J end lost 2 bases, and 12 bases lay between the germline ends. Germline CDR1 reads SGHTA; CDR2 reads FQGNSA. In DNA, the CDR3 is TGTGCCAGCAGCGGGACGGCGGGGCAAGAGACCCAGTACTTC. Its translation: CASSGTAGQETQYF.

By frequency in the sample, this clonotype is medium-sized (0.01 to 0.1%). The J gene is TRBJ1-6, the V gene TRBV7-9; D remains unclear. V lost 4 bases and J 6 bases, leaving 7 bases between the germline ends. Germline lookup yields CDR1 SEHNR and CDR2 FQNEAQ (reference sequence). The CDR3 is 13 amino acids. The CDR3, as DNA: TGTGCCAGCAGCTCAGACCCTAATTCACCCCTCCACTTT. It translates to CASSSDPNSPLHF.

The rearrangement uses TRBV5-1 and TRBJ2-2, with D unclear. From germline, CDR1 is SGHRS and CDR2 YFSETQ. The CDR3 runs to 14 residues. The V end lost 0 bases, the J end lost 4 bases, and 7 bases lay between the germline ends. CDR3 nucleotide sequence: TGCGCCAGCAGCTTGGAGACGTTCACCGGGGAGCTGTTTTTT. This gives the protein CASSLETFTGELFF.

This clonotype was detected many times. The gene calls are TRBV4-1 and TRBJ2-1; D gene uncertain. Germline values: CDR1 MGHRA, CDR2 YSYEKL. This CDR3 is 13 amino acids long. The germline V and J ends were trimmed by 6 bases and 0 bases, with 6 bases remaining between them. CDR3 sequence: CASSASSYNEQFF. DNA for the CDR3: TGCGCCAGCAGTGCTAGCTCCTACAATGAGCAGTTCTTC.

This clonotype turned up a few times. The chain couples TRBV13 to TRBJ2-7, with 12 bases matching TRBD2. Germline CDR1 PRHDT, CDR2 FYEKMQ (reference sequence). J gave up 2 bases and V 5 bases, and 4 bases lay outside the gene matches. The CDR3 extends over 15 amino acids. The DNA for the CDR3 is TGTGCCAGCAGCATCGGACTAGCGGGAACCTACGAGCAGTACTTC. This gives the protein CASSIGLAGTYEQYF.

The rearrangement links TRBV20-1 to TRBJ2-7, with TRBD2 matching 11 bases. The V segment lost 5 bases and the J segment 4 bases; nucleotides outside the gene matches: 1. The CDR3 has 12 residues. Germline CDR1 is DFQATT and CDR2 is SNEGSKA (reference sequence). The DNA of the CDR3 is TGCAGTGCTCTAGCGGGAGGTTACGAGCAGTACTTC. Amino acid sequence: CSALAGGYEQYF.

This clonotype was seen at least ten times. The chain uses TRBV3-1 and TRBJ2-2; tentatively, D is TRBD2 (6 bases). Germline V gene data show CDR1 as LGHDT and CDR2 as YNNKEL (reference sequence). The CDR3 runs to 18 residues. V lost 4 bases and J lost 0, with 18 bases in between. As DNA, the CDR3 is TGTGCCAGCAGCCCTTCCCCCGGGAGCGAGACGAACACCGGGGAGCTGTTTTTT. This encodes CASSPSPGSETNTGELFF.

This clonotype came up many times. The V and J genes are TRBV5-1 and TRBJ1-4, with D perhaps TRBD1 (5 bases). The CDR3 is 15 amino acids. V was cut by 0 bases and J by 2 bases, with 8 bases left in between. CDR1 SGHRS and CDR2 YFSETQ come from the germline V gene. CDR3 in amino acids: CASSLVAGTNEKLFF. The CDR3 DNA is TGCGCCAGCAGCTTGGTAGCAGGGACTAATGAAAAACTGTTTTTT.

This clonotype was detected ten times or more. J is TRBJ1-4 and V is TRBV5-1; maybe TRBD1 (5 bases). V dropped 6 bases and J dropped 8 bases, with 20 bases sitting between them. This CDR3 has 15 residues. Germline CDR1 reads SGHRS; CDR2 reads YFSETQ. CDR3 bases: TGCGCCAGCATGCCGGCCCCTAGACAGACGGAAAAACTGTTTTTT. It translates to CASMPAPRQTEKLFF.

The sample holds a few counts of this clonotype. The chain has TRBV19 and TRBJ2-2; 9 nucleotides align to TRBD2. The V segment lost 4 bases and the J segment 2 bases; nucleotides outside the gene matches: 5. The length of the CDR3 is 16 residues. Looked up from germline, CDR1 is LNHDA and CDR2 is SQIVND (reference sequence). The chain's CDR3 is CASSRRTSANTGELFF. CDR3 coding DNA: TGTGCCAGTAGTAGAAGGACTAGCGCCAACACCGGGGAGCTGTTTTTT.

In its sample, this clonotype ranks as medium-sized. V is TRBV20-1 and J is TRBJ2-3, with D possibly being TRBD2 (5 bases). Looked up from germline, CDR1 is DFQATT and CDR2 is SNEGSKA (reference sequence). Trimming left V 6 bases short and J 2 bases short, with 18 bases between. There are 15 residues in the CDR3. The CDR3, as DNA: TGCAGTGCGGGCGGACTTAACTCGTACACAGATACGCAGTATTTT. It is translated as CSAGGLNSYTDTQYF.

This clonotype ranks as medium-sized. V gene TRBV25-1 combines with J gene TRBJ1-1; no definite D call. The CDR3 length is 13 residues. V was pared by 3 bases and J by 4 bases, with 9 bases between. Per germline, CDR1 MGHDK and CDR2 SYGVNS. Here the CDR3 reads CASSDFSFTEAFF. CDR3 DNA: TGTGCCAGCAGTGACTTTTCGTTCACTGAAGCTTTCTTT.

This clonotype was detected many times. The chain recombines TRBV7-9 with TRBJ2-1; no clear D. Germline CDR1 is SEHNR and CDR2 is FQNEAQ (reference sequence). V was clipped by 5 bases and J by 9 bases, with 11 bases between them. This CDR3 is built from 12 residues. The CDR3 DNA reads TGTGCCAGCAGCCTCACTCAGGTTGAGCAGTTCTTC. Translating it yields CASSLTQVEQFF.

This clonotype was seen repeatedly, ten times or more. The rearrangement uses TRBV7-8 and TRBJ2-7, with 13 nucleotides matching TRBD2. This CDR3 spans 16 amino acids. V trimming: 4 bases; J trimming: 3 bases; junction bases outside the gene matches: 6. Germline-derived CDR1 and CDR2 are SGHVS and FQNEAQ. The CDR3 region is CASSSGLAGPYYEQYF. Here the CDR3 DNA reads TGTGCCAGCAGCTCGGGACTAGCGGGACCCTACTACGAGCAGTACTTC.

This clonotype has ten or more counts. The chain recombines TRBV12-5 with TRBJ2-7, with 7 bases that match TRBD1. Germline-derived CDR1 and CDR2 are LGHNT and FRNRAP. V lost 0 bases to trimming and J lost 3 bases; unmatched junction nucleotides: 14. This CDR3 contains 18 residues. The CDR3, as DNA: TGTGCTAGTGGTTTGGTACGGGATATGGGACAGCTACACTACGAGCAGTACTTC. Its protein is CASGLVRDMGQLHYEQYF.

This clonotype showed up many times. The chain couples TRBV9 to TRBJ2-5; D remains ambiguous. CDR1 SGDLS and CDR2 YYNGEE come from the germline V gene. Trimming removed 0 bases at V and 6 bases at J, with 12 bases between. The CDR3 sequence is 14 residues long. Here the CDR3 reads CASSVGASVQTQYF. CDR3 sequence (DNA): TGTGCCAGCAGCGTAGGGGCTAGTGTCCAGACCCAGTACTTC.

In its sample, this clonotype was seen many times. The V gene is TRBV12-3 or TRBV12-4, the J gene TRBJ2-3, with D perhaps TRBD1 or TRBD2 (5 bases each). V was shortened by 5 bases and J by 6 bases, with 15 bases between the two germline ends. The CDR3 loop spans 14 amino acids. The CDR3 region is CASSPPGLGDTQYF. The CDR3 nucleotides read TGTGCCAGCAGTCCCCCGGGGCTCGGGGATACGCAGTATTTT.

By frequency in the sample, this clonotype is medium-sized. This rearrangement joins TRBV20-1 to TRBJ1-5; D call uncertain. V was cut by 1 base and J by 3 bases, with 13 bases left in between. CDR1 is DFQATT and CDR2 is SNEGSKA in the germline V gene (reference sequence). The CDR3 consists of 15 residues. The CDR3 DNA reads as TGCAGTGCTAGAGCTCCCGTGGACTCCAATCAGCCCCAGCATTTT. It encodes CSARAPVDSNQPQHF.

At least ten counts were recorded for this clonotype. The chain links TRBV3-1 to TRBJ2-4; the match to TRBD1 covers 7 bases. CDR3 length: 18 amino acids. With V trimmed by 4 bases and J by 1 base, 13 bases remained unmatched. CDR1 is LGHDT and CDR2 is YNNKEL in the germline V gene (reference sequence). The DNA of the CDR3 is TGTGCCAGCAGCCCCCCGGGACAGATGCAATCGGCCAAAAACATTCAGTACTTC. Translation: CASSPPGQMQSAKNIQYF.

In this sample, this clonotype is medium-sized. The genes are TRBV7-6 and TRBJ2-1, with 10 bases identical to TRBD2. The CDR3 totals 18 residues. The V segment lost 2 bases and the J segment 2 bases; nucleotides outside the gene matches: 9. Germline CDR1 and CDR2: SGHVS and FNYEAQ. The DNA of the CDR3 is TGTGCCAGCAGCTTACGCCCGGGAAGCGGGAGGGCCTACAATGAGCAGTTCTTC. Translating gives CASSLRPGSGRAYNEQFF.

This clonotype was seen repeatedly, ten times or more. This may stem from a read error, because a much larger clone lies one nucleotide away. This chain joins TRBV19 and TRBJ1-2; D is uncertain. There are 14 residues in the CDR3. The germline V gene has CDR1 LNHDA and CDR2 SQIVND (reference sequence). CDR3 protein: CASSPRSSTYGYNF. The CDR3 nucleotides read TGTGCCAGTAGTCCGCGGAGTAGCACCTATGGCTACAACTTC.

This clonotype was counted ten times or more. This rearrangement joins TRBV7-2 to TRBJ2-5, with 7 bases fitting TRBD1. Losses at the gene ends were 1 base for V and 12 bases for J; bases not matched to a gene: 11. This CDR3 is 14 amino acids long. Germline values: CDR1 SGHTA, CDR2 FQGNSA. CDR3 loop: CASSLVGQQRGEYF. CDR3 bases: TGTGCCAGCAGCTTAGTGGGACAGCAAAGAGGCGAGTACTTC.

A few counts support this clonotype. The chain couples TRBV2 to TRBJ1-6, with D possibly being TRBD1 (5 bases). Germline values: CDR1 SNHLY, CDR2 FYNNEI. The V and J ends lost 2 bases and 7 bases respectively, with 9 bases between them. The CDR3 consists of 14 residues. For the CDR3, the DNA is TGTGCCAGCAGTGAACGGGAGGGGAATTCACCCCTCCACTTT. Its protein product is CASSEREGNSPLHF.